This entry features one T cell receptor beta chain sequence. Assignment of participants to cohorts was predicated upon participant-reported clinical history. These data originate in a study of blood T cell repertoires in COVID-19. Whole-study context: Material from acute and convalescent COVID-19 was sourced from the United States, Italy and Spain.

Here immunoSEQ multiplex PCR was the method, and the copy in TCRdb shows in-frame clones only, minus some. The data contain roughly 200,000 clones, approximately 90% of them singletons. Source material: PBMCs or T cells enriched from blood (not recorded which). This TCR derives from a man aged 25-45 years who had recovered from COVID-19.

Written as DNA, the CDR3 is TGTGCCAGCTCACCACCGGTCGGGATGAACACTGAAGCTTTCTTT. Translated: CASSPPVGMNTEAFF. The chain is built from TRBV18 and TRBJ1-1; no reliable D call. This CDR3 has 15 residues. The germline CDR1 and CDR2 sequences are KGHSH and LQKENI. V was trimmed by 0 bases and J by 0 bases, leaving 8 bases between them.